The 19 T cell receptor beta chains below all came from one sample that was sequenced in a study of identical twins. MiXCR was run by TCRdb on the 5' RACE reads, yielding one entry per CDR3 protein. The data show 450,000 or so distinct CDR3 sequences, with 24% seen just once and 2.5% to 3.5% held by the top ten. These same records also appear under a second study, on T cells expressing NK-cell markers.

Sequenced material: CD4+ T cells sorted from blood. The receptors come from a woman aged 18-29 years in good health.

This chain uses TRBV12-3 or TRBV12-4 with TRBJ1-1; D unclear. This CDR3 is built from 13 residues. V was cut by 6 bases and J by 4 bases, with 12 bases left in between. The CDR3 protein is CASRRTDGTEAFF. The CDR3 DNA reads as TGTGCCAGCAGACGAACGGACGGCACTGAAGCTTTCTTT.

CDR3 sequence (DNA): TGTGCCAGCCGAGCCGTGGGACAGCAGAACACTGAAGCTTTCTTT. It translates to CASRAVGQQNTEAFF. This chain joins TRBV12-3 or TRBV12-4 and TRBJ1-1; 7 nucleotides align to TRBD1. With 8 bases clipped from V and 1 base from J, the junction kept 10 bases outside the gene matches. The CDR3 is 15 residues long.

V gene TRBV3-1 combines with J gene TRBJ1-2, with TRBD1 as a possible D gene (5 bases). The germline gives CDR1 LGHDT, CDR2 YNNKEL (reference sequence). V lost 0 bases to trimming and J lost 1 base, with 15 bases between them. There are 17 residues in the CDR3. In DNA, the CDR3 is TGTGCCAGCAGCCAAGATGAAATTGGGGGTTATAACTATGGCTACACCTTC. Amino acids: CASSQDEIGGYNYGYTF.

V gene TRBV27 combines with J gene TRBJ1-6, with unresolved D. Germline assignment: CDR1 MNHEY and CDR2 SMNVEV (reference sequence). This CDR3 region has 14 residues. With 3 bases removed from V and 6 bases from J, the gap between germline ends came to 9 bases. The DNA for the CDR3 is TGTGCCAGCAGTTTTTTACAGATTAATTCACCCCTCCACTTT. It codes for CASSFLQINSPLHF.

The chain combines TRBV5-1 with TRBJ2-3, with 7 bases lining up with TRBD1. After removal of 0 bases from V and 8 bases from J, the junction contained 15 bases not matched to a gene. The CDR3 length is 17 residues. Germline lookup yields CDR1 SGHRS and CDR2 YFSETQ. The chain's CDR3 is CASSLEGSSRGITTQYF. CDR3 in DNA: TGCGCCAGCAGCTTGGAAGGTAGCTCCAGGGGGATCACTACGCAGTATTTT.

This clonotype came up many times. V gene TRBV12-3 or TRBV12-4 combines with J gene TRBJ2-5; weak D call: TRBD1 (5 bases). V lost 3 bases to trimming and J lost 1 base, with 9 bases between them. This CDR3 region has 14 residues. The CDR3 coding sequence is TGTGCCAGCAGTTTGGGGCAGCCCCAAGAGACCCAGTACTTC. Translation: CASSLGQPQETQYF.

This clonotype was seen a handful of times. V and J are TRBV6-6 and TRBJ2-7; weak D call: TRBD2 (6 bases). Trimming removed 2 bases at V and 5 bases at J, with 10 bases between. This CDR3 comprises 13 residues. Germline V gene sequence: CDR1 MNHNY, CDR2 SVGAGI (reference sequence). CDR3 residues: CASSYRAGNEQYF. The CDR3 nucleotides are TGTGCCAGCAGTTACAGGGCGGGGAACGAGCAGTACTTC.

This clonotype was counted between two and nine times. The chain recombines TRBV7-2 with TRBJ2-5; D is perhaps TRBD1 or TRBD2 (5 bases each). Germline CDR1 and CDR2: SGHTA and FQGNSA. Between the trimmed V and J ends, which lost 7 bases and 4 bases, there was a span of 13 bases. The CDR3 has 13 residues. The CDR3 sequence is CASNPGGGETQYF. Here the CDR3 DNA reads TGTGCCAGCAACCCTGGGGGTGGAGAGACCCAGTACTTC.

In this sample, this clonotype turned up a few times. The chain recombines TRBV12-3 or TRBV12-4 with TRBJ1-5, with D tentatively TRBD1 (5 bases). This CDR3 has 14 amino acids. V was shortened by 7 bases and J by 0 bases, with 10 bases between the two germline ends. The CDR3 bases are TGTGCCAGCACTTCAGGGAGTAGCAATCAGCCCCAGCATTTT. Protein: CASTSGSSNQPQHF.

This clonotype turned up a few times. CDR3 DNA: TGCAGTGCTAGAGATCTAAGGAGTGGGTCCTACGAGCAGTACTTC. This encodes CSARDLRSGSYEQYF. The gene calls are TRBV20-1 and TRBJ2-7; no clear D. CDR1 DFQATT and CDR2 SNEGSKA come from the germline V gene (reference sequence). V lost 0 bases and J lost 1, with 13 bases in between. CDR3 length equals 15 residues.

This clonotype has only a few counts. The genes are TRBV6-1 and TRBJ2-7; 7 bases align to TRBD1. Germline V lookup: CDR1 MNHNS, CDR2 SASEGT. The CDR3 totals 14 residues. V shed 8 bases and J 7 bases; nucleotides not matched to a gene: 14. The chain's CDR3 is CASQFTDRVQEQYF. The CDR3 DNA is TGTGCCAGCCAATTTACCGACAGGGTTCAGGAGCAGTACTTC.

This clonotype was seen a handful of times. This chain connects TRBV12-3 or TRBV12-4 to TRBJ1-2, with D perhaps TRBD1 (5 bases). V was trimmed by 3 bases and J by 6 bases, leaving 14 bases between them. The CDR3 has 14 residues. DNA for the CDR3: TGTGCCAGCAGTTTTGGGCAGGGTGGGAATGGCTACACCTTC. As protein: CASSFGQGGNGYTF.

This clonotype was recorded a few times. The V call is TRBV3-1, the J call TRBJ2-6; D remains unclear. V was pared by 4 bases and J by 0 bases, with 10 bases between. Germline V gives CDR1 LGHDT, CDR2 YNNKEL (reference sequence). There are 16 residues in the CDR3. The CDR3 DNA follows: TGTGCCAGCAGCCGAGATGTCAGCTCTGGGGCCAACGTCCTGACTTTC. Its protein is CASSRDVSSGANVLTF.

V usage is TRBV29-1 and J usage is TRBJ2-3; 8 bases are shared with TRBD2. Trimming cost V 5 bases and J 2 bases; bases outside gene matches: 6. This CDR3 is built from 14 residues. Germline V gene sequence: CDR1 SQVTM, CDR2 ANQGSEA. CDR3 sequence (DNA): TGCAGCGTTTTGCGACTAGCGAACACAGATACGCAGTATTTT. Its protein product is CSVLRLANTDTQYF.

This clonotype was counted only a few times. CDR3 nucleotide sequence: TGTGCCAGCAGCTTCCAGGGAGTGGGCACTGAAGCTTTCTTT. This sequence encodes CASSFQGVGTEAFF. The chain uses TRBV13 and TRBJ1-1; tentative D call: TRBD1 (5 bases). The CDR3 consists of 14 residues. V was clipped by 3 bases and J by 4 bases, with 12 bases between them. Germline V gene data show CDR1 as PRHDT and CDR2 as FYEKMQ (reference sequence).

The sample holds one count of this clonotype. V and J are TRBV20-1 and TRBJ2-1, with D possibly TRBD1 on 6 matching bases. V lost 6 bases to trimming and J lost 0 bases, with 18 bases between them. CDR3 length: 16 amino acids. In germline, CDR1 is DFQATT, CDR2 SNEGSKA (reference sequence). In DNA, the CDR3 is TGCAGTGCGTTTACCCCAGGGGCAAGCTCCTACAATGAGCAGTTCTTC. Translating gives CSAFTPGASSYNEQFF.

The V call is TRBV15, the J call TRBJ2-3; D call uncertain. Trimming removed 5 bases at V and 11 bases at J, with 14 bases between. The germline V gene has CDR1 LNHNV and CDR2 YYDKDF (reference sequence). CDR3 length equals 12 residues. Here the CDR3 DNA reads TGTGCCACCAGCCAAGACAACGGCAGGCAGTATTTT. It encodes CATSQDNGRQYF.

The chain employs TRBV7-9 and TRBJ2-7, with 8 bases matching TRBD2. CDR3 length equals 16 residues. The trim removed 5 bases at V and 0 bases at J, leaving 9 bases unmatched. From germline, CDR1 is SEHNR and CDR2 FQNEAQ (reference sequence). The CDR3 region is CASSALLADNSYEQYF. CDR3 in DNA: TGTGCCAGCAGCGCACTACTAGCGGACAACTCCTACGAGCAGTACTTC.

This clonotype was seen only a few times. The chain links TRBV20-1 to TRBJ2-1; weak D call: TRBD2 (6 bases). CDR3 length equals 12 residues. Germline assignment: CDR1 DFQATT and CDR2 SNEGSKA (reference sequence). V was shortened by 8 bases and J by 2 bases, with 10 bases between the two germline ends. CDR3 sequence: CSYGGPYNEQFF. CDR3 DNA: TGCAGTTATGGAGGGCCCTACAATGAGCAGTTCTTC.